The T cell receptor (beta chain) under discussion was sequenced for a study of STAT3 mutations in large granular lymphocyte leukemia. Background on the study: Over half of T-LGLL patients had one or more immunosuppressive regimens.

General study results and limits: Every T-cell large granular lymphocyte leukemia patient had at least one immunodominant TCR beta clonotype.

V was pared by 3 bases and J by 7 bases, with 10 bases of the junction left unmatched. The CDR3 extends over 16 amino acids. Germline V gives CDR1 SGHNT, CDR2 YYREEE (reference sequence). As to this clone: Its cognate antigen is unknown.

Profiling relied on immunoSEQ multiplex PCR, and the TCRdb table lists in-frame clones only, not all of them. Of about 4,400 clones listed, approximately 71% are singletons. The sample consisted of peripheral blood mononuclear cells. This chain uses TRBV5-4 with TRBJ1-4, with 9 nucleotides matching TRBD1. The source of this sequence is a man in his 60s with T-cell large granular lymphocyte leukemia. Some clones in this sample may be carry-over from other donors' samples. CDR3 protein: CASSSGGGTGIEKLFF. For the CDR3, the DNA is TGTGCCAGCAGCTCGGGTGGCGGGACAGGGATTGAAAAACTGTTTTTT.